These T cell receptor beta chains were read from a single sample in a study of CD8 T cells in ankylosing spondylitis. TCRdb ran MiXCR on the 5' RACE reads and lists one entry per CDR3 protein. Of about 280,000 distinct CDR3 sequences detected, about 19% appear once; the ten largest clones hold about 8%. The sample was blood, either unsorted or a sorted T cell fraction (not recorded which). Receptor source: a male donor with ankylosing spondylitis or in good health (not recorded which). Each CDR3 is given without its conserved first and last residue. The D gene is left open where the match is weak.

V	D	CDR3
TRBV7-8	-	ASSLVSGGDGELF
TRBV5-1	TRBD1	ASSRQGHNTEAF
TRBV7-9	-	ASSLQDGTNEKLF
TRBV18	TRBD2	ASSRGLAGANTGELF
TRBV5-5	-	ASRFQGGGELF
TRBV4-1	-	ASSQETRVSGGKLF
TRBV20-1	TRBD1	SASGGTANTEAF
TRBV7-8	-	ASSLTSWAPRRLETQY
TRBV12-3/TRBV12-4	-	ASRAPIIQPQH
TRBV5-6	-	ASSFGLAGASEKLF
TRBV20-1	TRBD1	SASETGPHGEQF
TRBV11-2	TRBD1	ASSRRLGTGVLGANVLT
TRBV29-1	-	SVEEPNSGANVLT
TRBV2	-	ASSEGAHSGTQY
TRBV25-1	-	ASSESRLASPDTQY
TRBV12-3/TRBV12-4	-	ASSFSGTEAF
TRBV6-5	-	ATRTPADTQY
TRBV29-1	-	SVKGGTGEAF
TRBV5-1	-	ASSLSGGNNQPQH
TRBV5-1	TRBD2	ASSSGLAGGLFNEQF
TRBV20-1	-	SARRQGTNTGELF
TRBV5-1	-	ASNNYNEQF
TRBV15	-	ATSRDRGFGELF
TRBV3-1	-	ASSPSEVTEAF